This T cell receptor beta chain was sequenced in a study of CD8+ T cells in alopecia areata. General observations from the study: More clonal than normal scalp was lesional scalp, particularly alopecia totalis/universalis.

The sample's treatment: oral pan-JAK inhibitor, 5-10 mg twice daily. The table lists this clone with a count of one. Its antigen is still unknown. Germline values: CDR1 SGDLS, CDR2 YYNGEE. Trimming stripped 3 bases from V and 3 bases from J, with 12 bases between. The CDR3 consists of 14 residues. cDNA reverse transcribed from extracted RNA served as the sequencing template. Produced via immunoSEQ multiplex PCR; TCRdb's table is partial and in-frame only. The top ten hold roughly a quarter of the sample, which has about 100,000 clones, roughly 89% seen once. The gene calls are TRBV9 and TRBJ1-2, with D perhaps TRBD1 (5 bases). This sequence originates from a human donor with alopecia areata. The specimen was CD8+ T cells sorted from blood, collected at week 24, from a patient treated with tofacitinib. CDR3 nucleotides: TGTGCCAGCAGCGCCCAGACAGTCGACTATGGCTACACCTTC. It encodes CASSAQTVDYGYTF.